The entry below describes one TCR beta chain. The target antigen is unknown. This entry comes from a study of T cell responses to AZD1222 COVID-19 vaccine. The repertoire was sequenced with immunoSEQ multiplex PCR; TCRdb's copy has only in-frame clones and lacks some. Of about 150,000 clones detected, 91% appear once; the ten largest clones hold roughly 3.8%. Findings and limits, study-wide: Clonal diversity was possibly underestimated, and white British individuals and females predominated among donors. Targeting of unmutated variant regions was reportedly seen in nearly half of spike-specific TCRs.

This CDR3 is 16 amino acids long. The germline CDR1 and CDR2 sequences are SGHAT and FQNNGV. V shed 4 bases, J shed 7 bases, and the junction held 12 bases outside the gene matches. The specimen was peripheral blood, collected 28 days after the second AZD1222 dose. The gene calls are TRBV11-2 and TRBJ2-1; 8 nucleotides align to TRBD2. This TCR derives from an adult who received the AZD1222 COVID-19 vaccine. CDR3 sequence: CASSYLRGALTNEQFF. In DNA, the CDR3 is TGTGCCAGCAGCTATTTGCGGGGGGCCTTAACGAATGAGCAGTTCTTC.